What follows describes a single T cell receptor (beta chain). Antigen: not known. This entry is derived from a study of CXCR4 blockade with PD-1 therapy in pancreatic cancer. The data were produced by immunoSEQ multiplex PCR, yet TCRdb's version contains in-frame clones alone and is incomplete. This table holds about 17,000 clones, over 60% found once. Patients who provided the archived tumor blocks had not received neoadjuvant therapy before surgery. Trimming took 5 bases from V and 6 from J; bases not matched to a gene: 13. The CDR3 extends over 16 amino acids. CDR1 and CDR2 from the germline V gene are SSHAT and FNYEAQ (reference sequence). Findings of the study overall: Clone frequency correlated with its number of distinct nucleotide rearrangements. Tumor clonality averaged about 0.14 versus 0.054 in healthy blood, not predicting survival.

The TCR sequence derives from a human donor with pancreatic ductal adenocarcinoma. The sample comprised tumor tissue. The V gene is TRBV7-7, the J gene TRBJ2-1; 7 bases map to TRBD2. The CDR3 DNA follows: TGTGCCAGCAGCCCACGACTAGCCCGACCAGGCAATGAGCAGTTCTTC. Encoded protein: CASSPRLARPGNEQFF.